Shown below are 30 T cell receptor beta chains from a single sample sequenced in a study of CD8+CD57+ T cells in acquired aplastic anemia. Before being chosen for sequencing, patients had shown CD8+CD57+ cell expansion by flow cytometry. TCR beta VDJ and CDR3 profiling used genomic DNA as template. TCRdb fed the reads into MiXCR, producing one record per CDR3 protein. The sample comprises fewer than 200,000 distinct CDR3 sequences, 70% to 75% of which are singletons, and about 50% rests with the top ten. The sample comprised sorted CD4+, CD8+, or CD8+CD57+ T cells (not recorded which) from PBMCs. The receptors originated from a human donor with aplastic anemia.

The rearrangement uses TRBV9 and TRBJ1-1; possibly TRBD1 for D (6 bases). The V gene lost 4 bases and the J gene lost 1 base, with 14 bases spanning the gap. CDR3 length: 15 amino acids. Per the germline V gene, CDR1 is SGDLS and CDR2 is YYNGEE. Here the CDR3 reads CASSIRGGRNTEAFF. The DNA of the CDR3 is TGTGCCAGCAGCATAAGAGGGGGGAGGAACACTGAAGCTTTCTTT.

The chain joins TRBV14 to TRBJ2-7; D is uncertain. Per the germline V gene, CDR1 is SGHDN and CDR2 is FVKESK. The CDR3 has 12 amino acids. Trimming cost V 5 bases and J 2 bases, with 7 bases left between them. The CDR3 DNA follows: TGTGCCAGCAGCGGACCACCCTACGAGCAGTACTTC. As protein: CASSGPPYEQYF.

The chain joins TRBV24-1 to TRBJ2-5, with 8 bases fitting TRBD1. Germline V gene sequence: CDR1 KGHDR, CDR2 SFDVKD. Trimming removed 4 bases from V and 5 bases from J; junction bases left unmatched: 11. The CDR3 loop spans 16 amino acids. CDR3 sequence (DNA): TGTGCCACCAGTGACCTGAACAGGGGGATTTTGGAGACCCAGTACTTC. This translates into CATSDLNRGILETQYF.

The chain employs TRBV2 and TRBJ1-3; 7 bases fit TRBD1. This CDR3 region has 16 residues. After removal of 0 bases from V and 2 bases from J, the junction contained 4 bases not matched to a gene. Germline V gives CDR1 SNHLY, CDR2 FYNNEI. The CDR3 spells CASSEATGRPGNTIYF. CDR3 nucleotide sequence: TGTGCCAGCAGTGAAGCGACAGGGCGACCTGGAAACACCATATATTTT.

A single count supports this clonotype. The chain recombines TRBV27 with TRBJ1-2; 12 nucleotides align to TRBD1. The CDR3 contains 15 residues. CDR1 and CDR2 from the germline V gene are MNHEY and SMNVEV (reference sequence). V lost 2 bases, J lost 4 bases, and 2 bases stayed unmatched. CDR3 coding DNA: TGTGCCAGCAGTTTAAGGGGACAGGGGGCCTATGGCTACACCTTC. Its protein product is CASSLRGQGAYGYTF.

The CDR3 nucleotides read TGTGCCAGCAGGGGGGTCGATGGCTACACCTTC. Amino acid sequence: CASRGVDGYTF. The chain carries TRBV2 and TRBJ1-2; TRBD1 is a possible D gene (5 bases). Trimming removed 6 bases from V and 6 bases from J, with 8 bases in between. The CDR3 spans 11 residues. Germline CDR1 is SNHLY and CDR2 is FYNNEI.

The sample holds many counts of this clonotype. The J gene is TRBJ2-5, the V gene TRBV9; perhaps D is TRBD1 or TRBD2 (6 bases each). Trimming stripped 0 bases from V and 4 bases from J, with 13 bases between. The CDR3 is 15 residues long. The germline gives CDR1 SGDLS, CDR2 YYNGEE. CDR3 in amino acids: CASSVAGEGGETQYF. For the CDR3, the DNA is TGTGCCAGCAGCGTAGCGGGAGAAGGGGGAGAGACCCAGTACTTC.

This clonotype was found a few times. An end of the junction does not agree with germline; a read error may underlie this. The chain is built from TRBV7-7 and TRBJ2-3, with D possibly matching TRBD2 (5 bases). Germline CDR1 reads SSHAT; CDR2 reads FNYEAQ (reference sequence). The CDR3 is made up of 13 amino acids. CDR3 sequence: CASSFSGTDTQYF. In nucleotides, the CDR3 is TGTGCTAGCAGCTTTAGCGGCACAGATACGCAGTATTTT.

The table lists this clonotype with a few counts. V and J are TRBV5-4 and TRBJ2-5; the D gene could be TRBD1 or TRBD2 (5 bases each). This CDR3 region has 15 residues. From germline, CDR1 is SGHNT and CDR2 YYREEE (reference sequence). V was shortened by 0 bases and J by 5 bases, with 14 bases between the two germline ends. This chain's CDR3 is CASSLVDRGVETQYF. The CDR3 DNA reads as TGTGCCAGCAGCTTGGTTGATCGAGGGGTTGAGACCCAGTACTTC.

V is TRBV20-1 and J is TRBJ2-7; D is uncertain. Trimming left V 0 bases short and J 3 bases short, with 15 bases between. This CDR3 is 15 amino acids long. Germline assignment: CDR1 DFQATT and CDR2 SNEGSKA (reference sequence). The CDR3 spells CSARDLRESYYEQYF. For the CDR3, the DNA is TGCAGTGCTAGAGATTTAAGAGAAAGTTACTACGAGCAGTACTTC.

A single count supports this clonotype. The junction does not match germline at one end; this may be a read error. The chain joins TRBV10-3 to TRBJ2-3; D gene unclear. The CDR3 is 11 amino acids. The V gene's germline CDR1 is ENHRY and CDR2 SYGVKD. The CDR3 sequence: CASSYSDTQYF. DNA for the CDR3: TGTGCCAGCAGTTACTCAGATACGCAGTATTTT.

The chain has TRBV29-1 and TRBJ2-1; D remains unclear. Trimming removed 4 bases from V and 4 bases from J, with 2 bases in between. The germline V gene encodes CDR1 SQVTM and CDR2 ANQGSEA. The CDR3 covers 10 residues. The CDR3 DNA sequence: TGCAGCGTTGCTTACAATGAGCAGTTCTTC. It is translated as CSVAYNEQFF.

This chain links TRBV24-1 with TRBJ1-6; D call uncertain. The V end was cut by 7 bases, the J end by 5 bases, with 8 bases between. The CDR3 has 13 amino acids. Per the germline V gene, CDR1 is KGHDR and CDR2 is SFDVKD. CDR3 sequence: CATRRADNSPLHF. In DNA form, the CDR3 reads TGTGCCACCAGGCGGGCAGATAATTCACCCCTCCACTTT.

J is TRBJ2-2 and V is TRBV29-1, with a possible D match to TRBD2 (5 bases). The CDR3 length is 15 residues. Germline V gives CDR1 SQVTM, CDR2 ANQGSEA. V was pared by 3 bases and J by 4 bases, with 15 bases between. CDR3 bases: TGCAGCGTTGAGGTGGGATTCGGGGTCACCGGGGAGCTGTTTTTT. Its protein is CSVEVGFGVTGELFF.

CDR3 sequence (DNA): TGTGCCAGCGCTAAATACCGGGGGGCGCGGGATACGCAGTATTTT. It yields the protein CASAKYRGARDTQYF. The rearrangement links TRBV9 to TRBJ2-3; D may be TRBD2 (7 bases). The V end lost 7 bases, the J end lost 6 bases, and 21 bases lay between the germline ends. The CDR3 runs 15 residues. In germline, CDR1 is SGDLS, CDR2 YYNGEE.

This clonotype was seen only once. The rearrangement joins TRBV29-1 to TRBJ1-1; 7 bases are a match to TRBD1. Trimming took 3 bases from V and 11 from J; bases not matched to a gene: 12. The germline gives CDR1 SQVTM, CDR2 ANQGSEA. The CDR3 spans 13 residues. CDR3: CSVDQGRGGSAFF. The CDR3 DNA follows: TGCAGCGTTGACCAGGGGCGAGGGGGCAGTGCTTTCTTT.

The chain employs TRBV20-1 and TRBJ2-5, with TRBD2 matching over 7 bases. This CDR3 comprises 13 residues. Germline-derived CDR1 and CDR2 are DFQATT and SNEGSKA (reference sequence). J was trimmed by 1 base and V by 5 bases; bases with no gene match: 4. CDR3 loop: CSASRGVQETQYF. The DNA for the CDR3 is TGCAGTGCTTCCCGGGGGGTCCAAGAGACCCAGTACTTC.

This clonotype was detected many times. The chain couples TRBV4-1 to TRBJ1-6; D perhaps matches TRBD1 (6 bases). Germline lookup yields CDR1 MGHRA and CDR2 YSYEKL. CDR3 length equals 17 residues. Trimming cost V 5 bases and J 8 bases, with 22 bases left between them. The CDR3 protein is CASSTYTRGRGYSPLHF. CDR3 sequence (DNA): TGCGCCAGCAGCACGTACACGAGGGGCAGGGGTTATTCACCCCTCCACTTT.

Concerning this clonotype itself: This may be a read error, as it is one base from a much larger clone. The chain recombines TRBV5-8 with TRBJ2-1; D not resolved. Germline V lookup: CDR1 SGHTS, CDR2 YDEGEE. The CDR3 runs to 15 residues. CDR3 bases: TGCGCCAGCAGCCCTCCGAACTCTCCTTCCAATGAGCAGTCCTTC. It is translated as CASSPPNSPSNEQSF.

The rearrangement uses TRBV20-1 and TRBJ2-7; TRBD1 agrees at 7 bases. V gave up 6 bases and J gave up 3 bases; unmatched junction bases: 11. This CDR3 has 14 amino acids. From germline, CDR1 is DFQATT and CDR2 SNEGSKA (reference sequence). The CDR3, as DNA: TGCAGTGCCGACGACGGGGACAGAAACTACGAGCAGTACTTC. This encodes CSADDGDRNYEQYF.

The chain recombines TRBV19 with TRBJ1-6; D might be TRBD1 (6 bases). Germline assignment: CDR1 LNHDA and CDR2 SQIVND (reference sequence). The CDR3 runs to 16 residues. V was cut by 6 bases and J by 10 bases, with 22 bases left in between. The CDR3 DNA reads as TGTGCCAGTAGCTCTTCCCCCGGACAGATAGCCTCACCCCTCCACTTT. Translated: CASSSSPGQIASPLHF.

The chain employs TRBV7-9 and TRBJ2-1; 8 nucleotides line up with TRBD1. The J segment lost 8 bases and the V segment lost 4 bases, leaving 10 bases of the junction unmatched. The CDR3 totals 15 residues. Looked up from germline, CDR1 is SEHNR and CDR2 is FQNEAQ (reference sequence). The CDR3 loop is CASSSRQGMRDEQFF. CDR3 in DNA: TGTGCCAGCAGCTCCCGACAGGGGATGAGAGATGAGCAGTTCTTC.

The chain combines TRBV7-9 with TRBJ2-7, with D tentatively TRBD2 (5 bases). V was clipped by 8 bases and J by 1 base, with 18 bases between them. Looked up from germline, CDR1 is SEHNR and CDR2 is FQNEAQ (reference sequence). The CDR3 runs 15 residues. The CDR3: CASSPERGSSYEQYF. The CDR3 DNA sequence: TGTGCCAGCTCCCCAGAACGGGGATCTTCCTACGAGCAGTACTTC.

CDR3 protein: CASSQYNSPLHF. CDR3 nucleotides: TGTGCCAGTAGCCAGTATAATTCACCCCTCCACTTT. V gene TRBV19 combines with J gene TRBJ1-6; no reliable D call. In germline, CDR1 is LNHDA, CDR2 SQIVND (reference sequence). The germline V and J ends were trimmed by 6 bases and 4 bases, with 4 bases remaining between them. This CDR3 is 12 amino acids long.

V usage is TRBV2 and J usage is TRBJ2-5; 11 nucleotides line up with TRBD2. V trimming: 5 bases; J trimming: 2 bases; junction bases outside the gene matches: 4. The CDR3 has 15 amino acids. Germline V gene data show CDR1 as SNHLY and CDR2 as FYNNEI. This chain's CDR3 is CASSQTSGVQETQYF. The CDR3 DNA reads TGTGCCAGCAGTCAGACTAGCGGGGTACAAGAGACCCAGTACTTC.

The chain recombines TRBV7-2 with TRBJ2-5; 9 bases fit TRBD1. V was pared by 3 bases and J by 2 bases, with 1 base of the junction left unmatched. This CDR3 has 14 amino acids. CDR1 SGHTA and CDR2 FQGNSA come from the germline V gene. The CDR3: CASSFDRGQETQYF. The CDR3, as DNA: TGTGCCAGCAGCTTTGACAGGGGGCAAGAGACCCAGTACTTC.

Only a few counts were recorded for this clonotype. V and J are TRBV24-1 and TRBJ2-1, with D uncertain. Germline-derived CDR1 and CDR2 are KGHDR and SFDVKD. Trimming took 3 bases from V and 7 from J, leaving 15 bases between them. There are 15 residues in the CDR3. CDR3 sequence: CATSDGVGYINEQFF. For the CDR3, the DNA is TGTGCCACCAGTGATGGGGTTGGGTACATAAATGAGCAGTTCTTC.

This rearrangement joins TRBV2 to TRBJ2-7; the match to TRBD1 covers 11 bases. After removal of 4 bases from V and 4 bases from J, the junction contained 6 bases not matched to a gene. Germline V gene data show CDR1 as SNHLY and CDR2 as FYNNEI. The CDR3 spans 15 residues. The CDR3 protein is CASSGSGQGGYEQYF. DNA for the CDR3: TGTGCCAGCAGTGGGTCGGGACAGGGGGGTTACGAGCAGTACTTC.

V gene TRBV5-1 combines with J gene TRBJ2-1, with D perhaps assigned TRBD1 or TRBD2 (7 bases each). The CDR3 consists of 15 residues. CDR1 SGHRS and CDR2 YFSETQ come from the germline V gene. The V and J ends lost 3 bases and 8 bases respectively, with 18 bases between them. CDR3 nucleotides: TGCGCCAGCAGCTCTTTACTCTCAGGGGGGGATGAGCAGTTCTTC. This encodes CASSSLLSGGDEQFF.

This clonotype appeared a few times. V is TRBV2 and J is TRBJ2-3; D remains ambiguous. CDR1 and CDR2 from the germline V gene are SNHLY and FYNNEI. With 9 bases removed from V and 0 bases from J, the gap between germline ends came to 13 bases. The CDR3 totals 14 residues. The CDR3 loop reads CARQKAVSTDTQYF. The CDR3 DNA reads TGTGCCAGACAGAAGGCGGTGAGCACAGATACGCAGTATTTT.